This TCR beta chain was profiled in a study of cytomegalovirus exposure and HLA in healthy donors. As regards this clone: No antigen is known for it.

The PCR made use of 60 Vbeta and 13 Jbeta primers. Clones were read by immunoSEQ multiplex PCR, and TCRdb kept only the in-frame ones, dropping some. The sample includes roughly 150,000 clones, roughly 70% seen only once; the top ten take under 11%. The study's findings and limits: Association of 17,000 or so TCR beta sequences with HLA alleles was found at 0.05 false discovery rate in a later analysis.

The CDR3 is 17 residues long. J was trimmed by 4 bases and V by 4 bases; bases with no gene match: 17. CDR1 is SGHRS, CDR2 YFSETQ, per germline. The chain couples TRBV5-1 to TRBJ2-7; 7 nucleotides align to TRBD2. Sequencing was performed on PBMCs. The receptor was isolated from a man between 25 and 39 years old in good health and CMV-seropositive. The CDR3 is CASSNPSGGFSGYEQYF. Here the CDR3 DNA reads TGCGCCAGCAGCAATCCTAGCGGAGGCTTCAGTGGGTACGAGCAGTACTTC.